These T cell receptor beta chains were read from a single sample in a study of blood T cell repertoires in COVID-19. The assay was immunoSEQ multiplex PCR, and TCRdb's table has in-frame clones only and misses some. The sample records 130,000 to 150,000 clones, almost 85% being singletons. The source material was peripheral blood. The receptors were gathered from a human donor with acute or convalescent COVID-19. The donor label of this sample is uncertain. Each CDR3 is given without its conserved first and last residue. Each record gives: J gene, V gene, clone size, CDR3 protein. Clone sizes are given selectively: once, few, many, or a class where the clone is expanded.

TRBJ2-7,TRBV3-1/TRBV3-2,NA,ASSQVEGTYEQY
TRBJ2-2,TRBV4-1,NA,ASSRGQGTNTGELF
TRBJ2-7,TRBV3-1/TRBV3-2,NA,ARRTSGGRYEQY
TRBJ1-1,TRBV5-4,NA,ASSLAGVSEAF
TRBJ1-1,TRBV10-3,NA,AISDRQGVGEAF
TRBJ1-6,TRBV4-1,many,ASSQDSSRSYNSPLH
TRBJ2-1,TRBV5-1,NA,ASSLASLSYNEQF
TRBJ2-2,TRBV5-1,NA,ASSPRQNTGELF
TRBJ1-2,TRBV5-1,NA,ASSLKGALAYGYT
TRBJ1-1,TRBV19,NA,ASSKGGAFPEAF
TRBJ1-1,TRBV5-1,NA,ASSLHSTNTEAF
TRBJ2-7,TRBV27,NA,ASSWAHGQTV
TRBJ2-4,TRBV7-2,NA,ASSLGRGRNIQY
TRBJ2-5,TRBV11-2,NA,ATGGASGTQY
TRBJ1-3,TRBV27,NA,AYGSGGRSGNTIY
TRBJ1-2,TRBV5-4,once,ASSAPTGNYGYT
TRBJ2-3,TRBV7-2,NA,ASSFQRGTDTQY
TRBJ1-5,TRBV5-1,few,ASSLDGGGNQPQH
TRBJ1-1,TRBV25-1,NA,ASSAQGAVNTEAF
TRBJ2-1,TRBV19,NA,ASSPGDYNEQF
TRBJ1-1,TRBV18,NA,ASSPGTEGLTF
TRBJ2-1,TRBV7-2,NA,ASSLGGLVSHEQF
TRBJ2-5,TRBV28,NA,AIGSGGEETQY
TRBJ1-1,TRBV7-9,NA,ASSLAPGGGTEAF
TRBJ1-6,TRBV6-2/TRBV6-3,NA,ASSYGQGNSPLH
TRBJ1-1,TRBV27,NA,ASSSIPGWNTEAF
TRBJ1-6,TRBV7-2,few,ASSLWTGVGSPLH
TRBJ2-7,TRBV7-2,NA,ASGPQGSYEQY
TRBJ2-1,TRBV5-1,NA,ASSLAGRVGSYNEQF
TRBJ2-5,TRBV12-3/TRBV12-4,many,ASSFGGEETQY
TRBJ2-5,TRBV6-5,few,ASSYNTGAPQETQY
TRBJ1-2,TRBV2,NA,ASSVTGTGVGYT
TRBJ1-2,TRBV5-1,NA,ASSFGWRAPEEGYT
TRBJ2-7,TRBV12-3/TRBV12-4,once,ASSLQGYEQY
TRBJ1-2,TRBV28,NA,ASSLQAANYGYT
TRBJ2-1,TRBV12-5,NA,ASGLVLWGGLYNEQF
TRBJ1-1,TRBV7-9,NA,ASMDTREVEAF
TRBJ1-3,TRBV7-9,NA,ASSPRGQTGNTIY
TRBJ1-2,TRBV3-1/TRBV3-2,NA,ASSQVRTGGGGYT
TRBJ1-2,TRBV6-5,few,ASTERGSNGYT